This T cell receptor beta chain is from a study of blood T cell repertoires in COVID-19. Study in general: Specimens from acute and convalescent COVID-19 originated in the United States, Italy and Spain. PBMCs, B-cell-depleted T cells, or T cells were the source of the cDNA or gDNA that made up the material.

While infection was still active, Seattle patients were enrolled and then followed longitudinally. Study processing details: Reference gene primer amplification yielded estimated nucleated cell counts. Method: immunoSEQ multiplex PCR; TCRdb's copy keeps in-frame clones and lacks some. The V and J calls and clone size come from that table; D and trimming were worked out from the DNA. This table holds fewer than 200,000 clones, 85% found once. The specimen was peripheral blood. The source is a woman of 80 years or more with COVID-19, enrolled during active disease.

CDR3 sequence reads: CASSLRAAGTNEKLFF. CDR3 bases: TGTGCCAGCAGCTTAAGGGCGGCAGGGACTAATGAAAAACTGTTTTTT. The V and J genes are TRBV7-9 and TRBJ1-4, with a weak D call TRBD1 (5 bases). CDR3 length: 16 amino acids. CDR1 is SEHNR, CDR2 FQNEAQ, per germline (reference sequence). V was clipped by 2 bases and J by 2 bases, with 12 bases between them.